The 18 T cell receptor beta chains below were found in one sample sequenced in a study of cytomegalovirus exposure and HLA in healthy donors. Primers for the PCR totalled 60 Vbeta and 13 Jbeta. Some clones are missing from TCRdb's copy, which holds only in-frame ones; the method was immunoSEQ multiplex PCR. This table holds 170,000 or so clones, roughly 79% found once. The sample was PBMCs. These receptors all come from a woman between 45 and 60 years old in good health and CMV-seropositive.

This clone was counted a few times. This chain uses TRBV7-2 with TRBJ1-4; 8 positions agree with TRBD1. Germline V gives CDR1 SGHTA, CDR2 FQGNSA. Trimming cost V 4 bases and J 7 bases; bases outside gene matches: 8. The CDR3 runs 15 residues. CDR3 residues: CASSSQGGAGEKLFF. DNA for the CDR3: TGTGCCAGCAGCTCACAGGGGGGGGCGGGTGAAAAACTGTTTTTT.

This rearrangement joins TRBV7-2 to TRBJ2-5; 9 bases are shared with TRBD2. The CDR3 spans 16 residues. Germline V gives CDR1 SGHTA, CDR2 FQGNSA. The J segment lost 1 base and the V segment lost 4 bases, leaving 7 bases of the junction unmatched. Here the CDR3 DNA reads TGTGCCAGCAGCTCCGGACTAGCGCCAGGCCAAGAGACCCAGTACTTC. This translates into CASSSGLAPGQETQYF.

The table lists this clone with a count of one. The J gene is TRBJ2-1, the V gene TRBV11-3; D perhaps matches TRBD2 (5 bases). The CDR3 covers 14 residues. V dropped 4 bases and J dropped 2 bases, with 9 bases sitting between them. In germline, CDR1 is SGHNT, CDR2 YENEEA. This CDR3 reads CASSSTRAYNEQFF. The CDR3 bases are TGTGCCAGCAGCTCAACGAGGGCCTACAATGAGCAGTTCTTC.

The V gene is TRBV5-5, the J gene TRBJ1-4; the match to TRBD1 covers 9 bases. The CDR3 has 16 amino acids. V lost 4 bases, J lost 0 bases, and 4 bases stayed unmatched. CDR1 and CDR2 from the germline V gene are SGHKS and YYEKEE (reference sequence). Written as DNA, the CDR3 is TGTGCCAGCAGCCGACAGGGGGACGCAACTAATGAAAAACTGTTTTTT. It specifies CASSRQGDATNEKLFF.

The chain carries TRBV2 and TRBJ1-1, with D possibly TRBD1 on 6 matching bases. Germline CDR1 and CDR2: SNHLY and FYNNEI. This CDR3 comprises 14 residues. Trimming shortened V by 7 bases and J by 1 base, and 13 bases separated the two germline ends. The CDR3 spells CASMSRGANTEAFF. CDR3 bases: TGTGCCAGCATGTCCCGGGGGGCGAACACTGAAGCTTTCTTT.

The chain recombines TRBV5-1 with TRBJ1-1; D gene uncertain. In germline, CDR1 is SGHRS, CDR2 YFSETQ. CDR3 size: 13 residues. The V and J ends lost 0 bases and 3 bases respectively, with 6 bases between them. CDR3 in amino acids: CASSLVGDTEAFF. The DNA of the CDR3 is TGCGCCAGCAGCTTGGTCGGGGACACTGAAGCTTTCTTT.

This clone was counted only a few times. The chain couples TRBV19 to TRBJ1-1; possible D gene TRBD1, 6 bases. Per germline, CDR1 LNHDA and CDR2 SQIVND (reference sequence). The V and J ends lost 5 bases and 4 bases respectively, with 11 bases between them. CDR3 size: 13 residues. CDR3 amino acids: CASSYREGTEAFF. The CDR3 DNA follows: TGTGCCAGTAGTTACAGGGAGGGCACTGAAGCTTTCTTT.

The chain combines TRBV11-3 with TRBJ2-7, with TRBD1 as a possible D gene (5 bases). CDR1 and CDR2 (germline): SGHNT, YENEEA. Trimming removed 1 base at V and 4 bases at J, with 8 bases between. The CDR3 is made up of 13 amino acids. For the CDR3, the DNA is TGTGCCAGCAGCTTAGGAAGGGGATACGAGCAGTACTTC. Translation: CASSLGRGYEQYF.

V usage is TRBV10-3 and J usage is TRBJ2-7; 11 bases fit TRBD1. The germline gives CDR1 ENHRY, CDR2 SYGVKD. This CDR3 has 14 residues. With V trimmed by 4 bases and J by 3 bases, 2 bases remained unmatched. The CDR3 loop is CAISGTGGSYEQYF. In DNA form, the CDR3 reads TGTGCCATCAGTGGGACAGGGGGCAGCTACGAGCAGTACTTC.

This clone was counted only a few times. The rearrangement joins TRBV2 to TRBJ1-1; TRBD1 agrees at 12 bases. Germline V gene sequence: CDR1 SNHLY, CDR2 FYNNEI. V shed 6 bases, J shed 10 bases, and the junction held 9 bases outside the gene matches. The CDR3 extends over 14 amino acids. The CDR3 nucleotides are TGTGCCAGCAGCGGGGACAGGGGGCGGGCGGGAGCTTTCTTT. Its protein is CASSGDRGRAGAFF.

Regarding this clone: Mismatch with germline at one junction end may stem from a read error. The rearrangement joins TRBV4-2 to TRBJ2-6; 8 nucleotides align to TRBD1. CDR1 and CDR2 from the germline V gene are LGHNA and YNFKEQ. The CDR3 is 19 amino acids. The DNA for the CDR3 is TGTGCCAGCAGCCAAGATCCCCAGGGGGCGCGGGCTGGGGCCAACGGCCTGACTTTC. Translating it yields CASSQDPQGARAGANGLTF.

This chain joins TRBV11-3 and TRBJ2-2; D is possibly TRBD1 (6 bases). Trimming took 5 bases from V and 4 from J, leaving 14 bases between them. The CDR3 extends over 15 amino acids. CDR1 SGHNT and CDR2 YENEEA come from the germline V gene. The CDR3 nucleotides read TGTGCCAGCAGCCCGACAGGTCCGGGCACCGGGGAGCTGTTTTTT. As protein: CASSPTGPGTGELFF.

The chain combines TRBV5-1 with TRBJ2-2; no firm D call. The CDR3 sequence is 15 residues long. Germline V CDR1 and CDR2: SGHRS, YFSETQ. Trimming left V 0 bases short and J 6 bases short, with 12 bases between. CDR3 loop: CASSLDGLTSGELFF. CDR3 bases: TGCGCCAGCAGCTTGGACGGATTGACATCCGGGGAGCTGTTTTTT.

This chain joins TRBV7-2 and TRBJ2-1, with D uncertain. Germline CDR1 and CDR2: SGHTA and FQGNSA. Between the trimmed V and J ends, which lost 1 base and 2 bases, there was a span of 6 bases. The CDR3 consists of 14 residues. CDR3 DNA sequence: TGTGCCAGCAGCTTAGGGCTCACCTACAATGAGCAGTTCTTC. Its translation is CASSLGLTYNEQFF.

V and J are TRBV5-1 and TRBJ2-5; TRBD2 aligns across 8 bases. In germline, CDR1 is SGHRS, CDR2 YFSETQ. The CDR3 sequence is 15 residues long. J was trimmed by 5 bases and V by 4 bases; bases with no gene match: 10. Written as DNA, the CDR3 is TGCGCCAGCAGCGGGACTAGAGGGGATTGGGAGACCCAGTACTTC. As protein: CASSGTRGDWETQYF.

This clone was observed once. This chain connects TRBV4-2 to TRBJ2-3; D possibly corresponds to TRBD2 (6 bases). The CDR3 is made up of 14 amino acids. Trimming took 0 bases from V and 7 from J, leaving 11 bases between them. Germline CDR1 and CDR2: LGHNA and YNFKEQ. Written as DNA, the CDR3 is TGTGCCAGCAGCCAAGATAGGGACTCAAATACGCAGTATTTT. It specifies CASSQDRDSNTQYF.

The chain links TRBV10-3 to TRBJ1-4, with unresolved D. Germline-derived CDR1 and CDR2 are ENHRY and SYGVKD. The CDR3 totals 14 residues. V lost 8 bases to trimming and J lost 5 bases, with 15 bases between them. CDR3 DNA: TGTGCCATCTCTCCTTCCGGGGAGAATGAAAAACTGTTTTTT. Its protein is CAISPSGENEKLFF.

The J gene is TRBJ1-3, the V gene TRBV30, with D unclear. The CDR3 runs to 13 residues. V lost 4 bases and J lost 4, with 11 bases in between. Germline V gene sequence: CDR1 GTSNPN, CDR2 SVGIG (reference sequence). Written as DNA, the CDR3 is TGTGCCTGGATGAAGGGAGCAGGAAACACCATATATTTT. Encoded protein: CAWMKGAGNTIYF.